This is a list of T cell receptor beta chains from one sample in a study of blood T cell repertoires in COVID-19. The repertoire was sequenced with immunoSEQ multiplex PCR; TCRdb's copy has only in-frame clones and lacks some. Altogether approximately 470,000 clones are present, roughly nine tenths being singletons, with the ten largest covering approximately 0.7%. The specimen sequenced was PBMCs or T cells enriched from blood (not recorded which). The receptors were gathered from a woman between 18 and 29 years old who had recovered from COVID-19. Each CDR3 is given with its conserved first and last residue. Each record gives: clone size, V gene, CDR3 protein. Expanded clones get a size class; other rows say once, few or many, or leave the size out.

NA | TRBV5-1 | CASSLAQGPNYEQYF
NA | TRBV6-5 | CASGADREETQYF
once | TRBV27 | CASSFYPYDKQYF
NA | TRBV6-5 | CASSETGWTF
NA | TRBV30 | CAWSPFRDRETGYTF
once | TRBV2 | CASSPREDTEAFF
NA | TRBV27 | CASSFDRNSPLHF
NA | TRBV19 | CASSILLGAYEQYF
NA | TRBV4-1 | CASSQELTGFPRYTF
NA | TRBV10-1 | CASSESLTGVNIQYF
NA | TRBV7-6 | CASSLNGGPRDYEQYF
NA | TRBV3-1/TRBV3-2 | CASSLSGASNSPLHF
NA | TRBV18 | CASSPPAGAYYGYTF
NA | TRBV4-2 | CASSQDPQGTSGDTQYF
NA | TRBV12-3/TRBV12-4 | CASNSGNNYGYTF
NA | TRBV27 | CASSPDQETQYF
NA | TRBV30 | CAWSLQGWDQPQHF
NA | TRBV5-1 | CASSFGRGLTNEKLFF
NA | TRBV7-2 | CASSLSGGQNEQYF
NA | TRBV24-1 | CATSDLWGQGTTEAFF
NA | TRBV4-1 | CASSQPRDRGNEQFF
NA | TRBV12-3/TRBV12-4 | CASTTDPRGEQYF
NA | TRBV7-8 | CASSLRGTSGGMQFF
once | TRBV3-1/TRBV3-2 | CASSQAARVNEQYF
NA | TRBV5-1 | CASSLSTGLDYGYTF
NA | TRBV12-5 | CASGLGLAGGYTDTQYF
NA | TRBV7-2 | CASSAYRNSPLHF
once | TRBV7-9 | CASSPGHTNTEAFF
NA | TRBV28 | CASTLPPGQGAADGYTF
NA | TRBV30 | CAWTRGSYNSPLHF
few | TRBV5-4 | CASSLRSTGLTGELFF
once | TRBV2 | CASSQGQGGYGYTF
NA | TRBV19 | CASRTGNTEAFF
NA | TRBV4-2 | CASSQVASAGDTQYF
NA | TRBV21-1 | CASSKLGQGAFAKNIQYF
NA | TRBV30 | CACTRGYDNGYTF
NA | TRBV5-6 | CASSLGTANTEAFF
NA | TRBV6-1 | CASSESGFIEAFF
NA | TRBV3-1/TRBV3-2 | CASSSWTAKYYEQYF
NA | TRBV10-1 | CASLSDRSWSNQPQHF
NA | TRBV6-5 | CASSYNSGGAEQFF
NA | TRBV2 | CASRMETQGPTEAFF
NA | TRBV5-6 | CASSLATSEQYF
few | TRBV3-1/TRBV3-2 | CASSGGPSNQPQHF
NA | TRBV29-1 | CSAERQGVKAFF
few | TRBV30 | CAWGRGLQSEQYF
NA | TRBV12-3/TRBV12-4 | CASSSGARGYTF
NA | TRBV30 | CAWSVGTASYEQYF
once | TRBV11-2 | CASSALQGGSSGNTIYF
NA | TRBV11-2 | CASSPLPGRRGSYEQYF
NA | TRBV7-2 | CASSLGPGGTEAFF
NA | TRBV7-3 | CASSLSPGGITEAFF
NA | TRBV30 | CAWSVLRTEAFF
NA | TRBV7-2 | CASSPESGSIPAPQETQYF
NA | TRBV24-1 | CATSEGRISWGTDTQYF
NA | TRBV12-5 | CASGLDWSMEAFF
NA | TRBV6-5 | CASRQLAGHTDTQYF
NA | TRBV5-8 | CASSSQVMNTEAFF
NA | TRBV11-2 | CASSLLGGKETQYF